This TCR beta chain was recovered during a study of blood T cell repertoires in COVID-19. Study information: Specimens from acute and convalescent COVID-19 originated in the United States, Italy and Spain.

TCRdb's table, derived via immunoSEQ multiplex PCR, lists solely in-frame clones and lacks some. This repertoire shows under 250,000 clones, approximately 80% found once; its top ten account for 3.4%. This clone has only one observation. V lost 11 bases, J lost 10 bases, and 10 bases stayed unmatched. The CDR3 sequence is 12 residues long. In germline, CDR1 is MNHEY, CDR2 SVGAGI. The TCR sequence derives from a woman between 18 and 30 years old with acute or convalescent COVID-19. The sequenced sample consisted of peripheral blood. The chain employs TRBV6-5 and TRBJ2-1; 8 nucleotides agree with TRBD2. The CDR3 region is CAVGGELVEQFF. The CDR3 nucleotides read TGTGCCGTCGGGGGGGAGCTGGTGGAGCAGTTCTTC.